The next 3 T cell receptor beta chains were all read from a single sample in a study of T cells after yellow fever vaccination. TCRdb analysed the 5' RACE reads with MiXCR anew, one entry per CDR3 protein. Of some 250,000 distinct CDR3 sequences in the sample, 6.9% were seen once. The sequencing used CD4+ T cells sorted from PBMCs, collected 15 days after the yellow fever booster vaccination. These receptors all come from a man younger than 45 who received the YFV17D yellow fever vaccine.

This clonotype showed up just a few times. This chain uses TRBV7-2 with TRBJ2-6; D is uncertain. V lost 5 bases and J 2 bases, leaving 13 bases between the germline ends. The CDR3 is made up of 16 amino acids. Germline V lookup: CDR1 SGHTA, CDR2 FQGNSA. The CDR3 loop is CASSLNSYAGANVLTF. As DNA, the CDR3 is TGTGCCAGCAGCCTTAACAGTTATGCTGGGGCCAACGTCCTGACTTTC.

The chain joins TRBV28 to TRBJ2-7; maybe TRBD1 (7 bases). V gave up 5 bases and J gave up 3 bases, with 14 bases separating them. The germline V gene encodes CDR1 MDHEN and CDR2 SYDVKM. The CDR3 is made up of 14 amino acids. The CDR3 DNA sequence: TGTGCCAGCAGTACGCGACAGGGACTCTACGAGCAGTACTTC. As protein: CASSTRQGLYEQYF.

V usage is TRBV7-2 and J usage is TRBJ2-4, with TRBD2 matching 7 bases. The CDR3 has 15 residues. Germline V gene lookup returns CDR1 SGHTA and CDR2 FQGNSA. After removal of 4 bases from V and 3 bases from J, the junction contained 6 bases not matched to a gene. The CDR3 loop reads CASSWKGGNKNIQYF. CDR3 DNA sequence: TGTGCCAGCAGCTGGAAGGGAGGGAACAAAAACATTCAGTACTTC.